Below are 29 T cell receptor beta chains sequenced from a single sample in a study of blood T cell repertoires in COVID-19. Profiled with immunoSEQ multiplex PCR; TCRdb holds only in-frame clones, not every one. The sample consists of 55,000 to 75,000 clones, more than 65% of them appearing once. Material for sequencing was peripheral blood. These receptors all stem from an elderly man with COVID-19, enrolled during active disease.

CDR3 sequence reads: CASSIGTGGKAFF. The CDR3 nucleotides read TGTGCCAGTAGTATTGGGACAGGGGGAAAAGCTTTCTTT. This sequence joins TRBV19 and TRBJ1-1; TRBD1 agrees at 11 bases. The length of the CDR3 is 13 residues. Germline loops: CDR1 LNHDA, CDR2 SQIVND (reference sequence). Trimming at V came to 3 bases and at J to 9 bases, leaving 3 bases not matched to a gene.

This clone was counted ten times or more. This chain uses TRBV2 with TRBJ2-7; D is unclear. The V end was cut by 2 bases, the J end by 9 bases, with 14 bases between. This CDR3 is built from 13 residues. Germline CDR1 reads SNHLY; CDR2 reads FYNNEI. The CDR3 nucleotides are TGTGCCAGCAGTGAATCCAGATCTTGGTGGCAGTACTTC. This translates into CASSESRSWWQYF.

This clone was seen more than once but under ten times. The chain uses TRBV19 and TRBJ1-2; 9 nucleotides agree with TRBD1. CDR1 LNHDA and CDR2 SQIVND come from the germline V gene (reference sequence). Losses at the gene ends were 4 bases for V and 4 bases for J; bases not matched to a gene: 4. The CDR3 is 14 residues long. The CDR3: CASSTRDRAYGYTF. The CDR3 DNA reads TGTGCCAGTAGTACGCGGGACAGGGCCTATGGCTACACCTTC.

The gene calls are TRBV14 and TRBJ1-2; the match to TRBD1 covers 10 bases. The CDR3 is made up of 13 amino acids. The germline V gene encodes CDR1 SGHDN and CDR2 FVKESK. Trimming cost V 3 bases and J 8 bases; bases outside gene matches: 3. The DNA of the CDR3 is TGTGCCAGCAGCCAGGGACAGGGGTACGGCTACACCTTC. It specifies CASSQGQGYGYTF.

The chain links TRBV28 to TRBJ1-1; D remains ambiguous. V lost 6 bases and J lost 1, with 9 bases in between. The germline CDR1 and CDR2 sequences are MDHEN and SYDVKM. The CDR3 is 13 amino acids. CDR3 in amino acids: CASRLGWNTEAFF. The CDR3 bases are TGTGCCAGCAGACTAGGGTGGAACACTGAAGCTTTCTTT.

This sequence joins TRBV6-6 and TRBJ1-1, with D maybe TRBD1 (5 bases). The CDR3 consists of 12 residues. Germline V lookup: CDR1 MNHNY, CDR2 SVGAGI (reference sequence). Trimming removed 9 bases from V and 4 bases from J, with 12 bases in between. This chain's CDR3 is CASQGKGTEAFF. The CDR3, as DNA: TGTGCCAGTCAGGGTAAGGGCACTGAAGCTTTCTTT.

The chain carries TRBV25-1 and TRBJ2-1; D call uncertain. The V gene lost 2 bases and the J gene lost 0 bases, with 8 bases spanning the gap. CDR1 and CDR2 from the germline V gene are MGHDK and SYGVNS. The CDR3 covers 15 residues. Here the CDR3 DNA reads TGTGCCAGCAGTGAAGATTACAGCTCCTACAATGAGCAGTTCTTC. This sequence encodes CASSEDYSSYNEQFF. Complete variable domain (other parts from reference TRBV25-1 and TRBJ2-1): EADIYQTPRYLVIGTGKKITLECSQTMGHDKMYWYQQDPGMELHLIHYSYGVNSTEKGDLSSESTVSRIRTEHFPLTLESARPSHTSQYLCASSEDYSSYNEQFFGPGTRLTVL.

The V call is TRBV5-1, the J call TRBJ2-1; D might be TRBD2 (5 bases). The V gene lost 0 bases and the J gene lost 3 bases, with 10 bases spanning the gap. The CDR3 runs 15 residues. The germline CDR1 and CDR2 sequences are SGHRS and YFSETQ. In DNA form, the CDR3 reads TGCGCCAGCAGCTTGGGTGGCGGGTTCTACAATGAGCAGTTCTTC. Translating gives CASSLGGGFYNEQFF.

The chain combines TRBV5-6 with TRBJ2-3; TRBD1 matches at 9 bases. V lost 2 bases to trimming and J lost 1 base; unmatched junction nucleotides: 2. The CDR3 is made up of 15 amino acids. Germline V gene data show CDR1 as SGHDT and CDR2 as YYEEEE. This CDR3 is CASSLDRGGTDTQYF. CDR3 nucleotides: TGTGCCAGCAGCTTAGACAGGGGGGGCACAGATACGCAGTATTTT.

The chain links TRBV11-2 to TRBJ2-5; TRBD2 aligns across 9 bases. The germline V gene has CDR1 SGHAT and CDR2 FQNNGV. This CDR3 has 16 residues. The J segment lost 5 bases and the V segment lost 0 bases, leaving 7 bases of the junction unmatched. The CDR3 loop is CASSLDISGRWETQYF. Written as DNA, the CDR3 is TGTGCCAGCAGCTTAGATATTAGCGGGAGATGGGAGACCCAGTACTTC.

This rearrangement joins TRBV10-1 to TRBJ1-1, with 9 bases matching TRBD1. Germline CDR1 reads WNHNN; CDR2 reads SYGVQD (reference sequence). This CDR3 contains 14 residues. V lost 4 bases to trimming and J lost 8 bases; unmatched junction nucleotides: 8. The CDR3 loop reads CASSVGTGNKEAFF. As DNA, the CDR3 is TGCGCCAGCAGTGTCGGGACAGGGAATAAGGAAGCTTTCTTT.

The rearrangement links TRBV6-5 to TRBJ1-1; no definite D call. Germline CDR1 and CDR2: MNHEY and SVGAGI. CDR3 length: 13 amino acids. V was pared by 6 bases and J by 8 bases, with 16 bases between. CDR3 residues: CASSTITSTEAFF. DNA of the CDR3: TGTGCCAGCAGCACTATTACGAGTACAGAAGCTTTCTTT.

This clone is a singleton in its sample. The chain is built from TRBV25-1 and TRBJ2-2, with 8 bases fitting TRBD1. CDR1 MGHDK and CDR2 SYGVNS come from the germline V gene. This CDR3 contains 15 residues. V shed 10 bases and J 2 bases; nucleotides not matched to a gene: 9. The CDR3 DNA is TGTGCCACCCGACAGGGGCCCTCTAACACCGGGGAGCTGTTTTTT. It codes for CATRQGPSNTGELFF.

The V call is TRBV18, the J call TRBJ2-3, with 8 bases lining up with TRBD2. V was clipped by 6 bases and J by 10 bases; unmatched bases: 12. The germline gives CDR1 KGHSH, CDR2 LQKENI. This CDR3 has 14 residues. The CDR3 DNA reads TGTGCCAGCTCCAGGGAAGCGGGAGTTTCGGCGCAGTATTTT. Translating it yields CASSREAGVSAQYF.

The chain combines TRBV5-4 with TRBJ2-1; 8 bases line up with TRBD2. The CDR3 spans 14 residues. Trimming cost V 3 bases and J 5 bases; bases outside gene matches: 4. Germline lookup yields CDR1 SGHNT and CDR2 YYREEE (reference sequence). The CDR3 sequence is CASSSGTRHNEQFF. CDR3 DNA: TGTGCCAGCAGCTCCGGGACTAGGCACAATGAGCAGTTCTTC. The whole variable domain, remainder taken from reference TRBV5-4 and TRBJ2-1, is ETGVTQSPTHLIKTRGQQVTLRCSSQSGHNTVSWYQQALGQGPQFIFQYYREEENGRGNFPPRFSGLQFPNYSSELNVNALELDDSALYLCASSSGTRHNEQFFGPGTRLTVL.

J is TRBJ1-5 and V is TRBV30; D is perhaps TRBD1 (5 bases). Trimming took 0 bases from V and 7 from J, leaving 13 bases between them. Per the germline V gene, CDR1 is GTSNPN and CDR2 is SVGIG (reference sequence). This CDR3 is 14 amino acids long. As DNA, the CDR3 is TGTGCCTGGAGTGTAGCGAGGGGAGGACAGCCCCAGCATTTT. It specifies CAWSVARGGQPQHF.

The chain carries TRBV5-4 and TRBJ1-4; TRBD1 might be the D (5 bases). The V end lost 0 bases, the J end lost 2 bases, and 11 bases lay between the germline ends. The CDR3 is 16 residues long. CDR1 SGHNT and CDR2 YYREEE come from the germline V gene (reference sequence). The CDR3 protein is CASSLERQNTNEKLFF. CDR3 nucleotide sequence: TGTGCCAGCAGCTTGGAGAGACAGAATACTAATGAAAAACTGTTTTTT.

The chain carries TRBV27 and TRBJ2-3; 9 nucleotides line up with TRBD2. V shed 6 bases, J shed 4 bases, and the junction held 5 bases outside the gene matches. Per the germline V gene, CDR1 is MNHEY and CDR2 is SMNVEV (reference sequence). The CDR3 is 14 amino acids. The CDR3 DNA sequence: TGTGCCAGCAGCTTAGCGGGAGACGCAGATACGCAGTATTTT. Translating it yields CASSLAGDADTQYF.

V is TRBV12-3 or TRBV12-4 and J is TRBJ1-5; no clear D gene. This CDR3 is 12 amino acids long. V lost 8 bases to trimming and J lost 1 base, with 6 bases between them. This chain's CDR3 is CASQRSNQPQHF. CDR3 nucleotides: TGTGCCAGCCAGAGGAGCAATCAGCCCCAGCATTTT.

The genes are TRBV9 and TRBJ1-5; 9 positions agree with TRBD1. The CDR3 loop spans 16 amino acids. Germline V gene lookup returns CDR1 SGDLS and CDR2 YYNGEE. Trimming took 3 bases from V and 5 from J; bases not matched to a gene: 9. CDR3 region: CASSAAPGQGDQPQHF. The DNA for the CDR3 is TGTGCCAGCAGCGCCGCTCCGGGACAGGGCGATCAGCCCCAGCATTTT.

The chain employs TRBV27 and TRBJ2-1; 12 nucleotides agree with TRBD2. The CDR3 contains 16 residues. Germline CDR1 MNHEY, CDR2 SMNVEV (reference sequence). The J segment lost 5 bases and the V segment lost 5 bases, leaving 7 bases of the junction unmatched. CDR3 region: CASSNLAGGSHNEQFF. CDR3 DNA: TGTGCCAGCAGTAACCTAGCGGGAGGGTCCCACAATGAGCAGTTCTTC.

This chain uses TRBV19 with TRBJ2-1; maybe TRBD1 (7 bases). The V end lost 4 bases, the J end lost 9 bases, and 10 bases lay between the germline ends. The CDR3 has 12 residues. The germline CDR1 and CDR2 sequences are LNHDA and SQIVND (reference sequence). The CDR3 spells CASSRQGGEQFF. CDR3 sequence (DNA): TGTGCCAGTAGTAGGCAGGGGGGTGAGCAGTTCTTC. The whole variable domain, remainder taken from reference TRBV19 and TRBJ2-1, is DGGITQSPKYLFRKEGQNVTLSCEQNLNHDAMYWYRQDPGQGLRLIYYSQIVNDFQKGDIAEGYSVSREKKESFPLTVTSAQKNPTAFYLCASSRQGGEQFFGPGTRLTVL.

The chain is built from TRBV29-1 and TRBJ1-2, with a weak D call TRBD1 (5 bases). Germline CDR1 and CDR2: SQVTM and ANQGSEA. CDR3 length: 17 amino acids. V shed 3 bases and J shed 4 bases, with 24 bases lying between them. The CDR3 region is CSVDHTSPAGRGYGYTF. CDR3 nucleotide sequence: TGCAGCGTTGACCATACCTCCCCAGCAGGGCGGGGCTATGGCTACACCTTC.

This CDR3 reads CATSDPTSGGMGEQFF. In DNA, the CDR3 is TGTGCCACCAGTGACCCTACTAGCGGGGGAATGGGTGAGCAGTTCTTC. This chain connects TRBV24-1 to TRBJ2-1, with 11 bases aligning to TRBD2. There are 16 residues in the CDR3. The trim removed 4 bases at V and 9 bases at J, leaving 10 bases unmatched. Germline V gene lookup returns CDR1 KGHDR and CDR2 SFDVKD.

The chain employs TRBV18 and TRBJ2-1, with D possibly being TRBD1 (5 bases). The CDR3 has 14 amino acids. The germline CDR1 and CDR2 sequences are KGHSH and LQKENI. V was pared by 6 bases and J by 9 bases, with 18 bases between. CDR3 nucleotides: TGTGCCAGCTCCCCGACCACGGTGCAGGGTGAGCAGTTCTTC. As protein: CASSPTTVQGEQFF.

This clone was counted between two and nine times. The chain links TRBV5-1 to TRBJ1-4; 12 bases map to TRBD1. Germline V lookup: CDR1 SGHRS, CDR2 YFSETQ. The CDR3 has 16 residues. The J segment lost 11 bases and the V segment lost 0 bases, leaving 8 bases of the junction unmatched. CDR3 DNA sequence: TGCGCCAGCAGCTTGGTCGGGGGACAGGGGGCGCAGAAACTGTTTTTT. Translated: CASSLVGGQGAQKLFF.

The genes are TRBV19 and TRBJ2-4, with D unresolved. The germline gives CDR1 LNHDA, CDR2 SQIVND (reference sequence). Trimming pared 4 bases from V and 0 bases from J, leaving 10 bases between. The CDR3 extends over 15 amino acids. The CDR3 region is CASSTTGTAKNIQYF. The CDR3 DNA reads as TGTGCCAGTAGTACGACGGGTACAGCCAAAAACATTCAGTACTTC. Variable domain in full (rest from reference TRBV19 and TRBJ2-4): DGGITQSPKYLFRKEGQNVTLSCEQNLNHDAMYWYRQDPGQGLRLIYYSQIVNDFQKGDIAEGYSVSREKKESFPLTVTSAQKNPTAFYLCASSTTGTAKNIQYFGAGTRLSVL.

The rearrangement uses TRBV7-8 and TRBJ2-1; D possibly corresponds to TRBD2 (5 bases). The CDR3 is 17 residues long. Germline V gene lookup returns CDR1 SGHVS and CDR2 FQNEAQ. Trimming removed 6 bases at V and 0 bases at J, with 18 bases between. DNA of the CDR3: TGTGCCAGCAGTCCTCTTGGACTCCCTAGCTCCTACAATGAGCAGTTCTTC. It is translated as CASSPLGLPSSYNEQFF. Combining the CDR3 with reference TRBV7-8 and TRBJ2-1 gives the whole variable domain GAGVSQSPRYKVAKRGQDVALRCDPISGHVSLFWYQQALGQGPEFLTYFQNEAQLDKSGLPSDRFFAERPEGSVSTLKIQRTQQEDSAVYLCASSPLGLPSSYNEQFFGPGTRLTVL.

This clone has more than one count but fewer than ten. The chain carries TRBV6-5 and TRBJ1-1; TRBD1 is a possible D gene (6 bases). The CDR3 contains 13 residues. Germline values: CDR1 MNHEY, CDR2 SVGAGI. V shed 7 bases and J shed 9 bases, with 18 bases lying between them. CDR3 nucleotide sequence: TGTGCCAGCACTGCTACACAGGGAGCTCAAGCTTTCTTT. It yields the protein CASTATQGAQAFF.